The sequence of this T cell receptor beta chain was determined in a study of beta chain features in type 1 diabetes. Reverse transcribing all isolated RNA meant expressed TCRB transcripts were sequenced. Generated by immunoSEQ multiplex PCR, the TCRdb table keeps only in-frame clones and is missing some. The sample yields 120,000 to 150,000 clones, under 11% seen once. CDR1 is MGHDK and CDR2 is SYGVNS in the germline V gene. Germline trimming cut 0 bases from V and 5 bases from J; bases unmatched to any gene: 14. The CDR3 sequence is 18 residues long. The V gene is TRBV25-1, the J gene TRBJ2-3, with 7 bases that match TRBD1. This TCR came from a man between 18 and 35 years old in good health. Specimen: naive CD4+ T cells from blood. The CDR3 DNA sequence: TGTGCCAGCAGTGAATATCCCCCGGGAAGGGGGCTCGGAGATACGCAGTATTTT. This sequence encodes CASSEYPPGRGLGDTQYF.